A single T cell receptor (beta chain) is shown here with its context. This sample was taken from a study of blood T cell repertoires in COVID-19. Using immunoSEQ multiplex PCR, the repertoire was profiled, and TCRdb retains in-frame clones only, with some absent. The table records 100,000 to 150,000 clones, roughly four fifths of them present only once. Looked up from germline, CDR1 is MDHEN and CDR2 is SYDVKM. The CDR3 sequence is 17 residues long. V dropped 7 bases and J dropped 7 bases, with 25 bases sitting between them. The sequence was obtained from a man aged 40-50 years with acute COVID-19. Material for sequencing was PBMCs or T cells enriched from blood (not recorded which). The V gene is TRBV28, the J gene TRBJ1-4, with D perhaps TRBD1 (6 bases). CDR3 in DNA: TGTGCCAGCAAGTCCTCGGGGACAAAGGGCTGGGGTGAAAAACTGTTTTTT. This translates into CASKSSGTKGWGEKLFF. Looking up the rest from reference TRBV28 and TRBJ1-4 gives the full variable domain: DVKVTQSSRYLVKRTGEKVFLECVQDMDHENMFWYRQDPGLGLRLIYFSYDVKMKEKGDIPEGYSVSREKKERFSLILESASTNQTSMYLCASKSSGTKGWGEKLFFGSGTQLSVL.